This entry lists 10 T cell receptor beta chains sequenced from one sample in a study of cytomegalovirus exposure and HLA in healthy donors (dated by TCRdb to about 2017). The method behind the library was the immunoSEQ multiplex PCR assay. The multiplex PCR relied on a mix of 60 forward primers for TCR Vbeta segments and 13 reverse primers for TCR Jbeta segments. TCRdb provides this immuneACCESS table in a form limited to in-frame rearrangements. Some clones are lacking; in checked studies, under half of them reflect an unresolved V gene, and why the rest are absent is not known. The table for this sample lists approximately 170,000 clones; around 75% of them were counted only once. Together, the top ten hold 2% to 2.5% of the sample. Input material: PBMCs. These receptors all come from a male donor in good health and CMV-seronegative.

V gene TRBV10-3 combines with J gene TRBJ1-2, with D perhaps matching TRBD1 (6 bases). V shed 3 bases and J shed 8 bases, with 16 bases lying between them. Germline V gene lookup returns CDR1 ENHRY and CDR2 SYGVKD. CDR3 length equals 14 residues. The CDR3 protein is CAISEGIQGAGYTF. CDR3 sequence (DNA): TGTGCCATCAGTGAAGGAATACAGGGAGCAGGCTACACCTTC.

The chain joins TRBV30 to TRBJ1-6; 7 bases are shared with TRBD1. The CDR3 extends over 13 amino acids. Trimming took 1 base from V and 8 from J; bases not matched to a gene: 2. Looked up from germline, CDR1 is GTSNPN and CDR2 is SVGIG (reference sequence). DNA of the CDR3: TGTGCCTGGAGTGCCGACAGGGATTCACCCCTCCACTTT. Its protein product is CAWSADRDSPLHF.

The chain joins TRBV30 to TRBJ1-2, with 8 positions matching TRBD1. CDR1 GTSNPN and CDR2 SVGIG come from the germline V gene (reference sequence). Unmatched junction bases numbered 8, after V lost 1 base and J lost 10 bases. The CDR3 runs 13 residues. CDR3 amino acids: CAWSEDRVLPYTF. CDR3 bases: TGTGCCTGGAGTGAGGACAGGGTTTTACCCTACACCTTC.

This sequence joins TRBV2 and TRBJ1-1; perhaps TRBD1 as D (5 bases). Germline V CDR1 and CDR2: SNHLY, FYNNEI. The CDR3 totals 14 residues. The ends were cut back, 2 bases at V and 3 bases at J, with 10 bases in the middle. CDR3 DNA sequence: TGTGCCAGCAGTGAACCCCAGGGATACACTGAAGCTTTCTTT. This encodes CASSEPQGYTEAFF.

This chain uses TRBV7-6 with TRBJ2-1, with a weak D call TRBD2 (5 bases). The germline V gene has CDR1 SGHVS and CDR2 FNYEAQ. The CDR3 contains 16 residues. Between the trimmed V and J ends, which lost 0 bases and 0 bases, there was a span of 9 bases. This chain's CDR3 is CASSLAWAGSYNEQFF. In DNA, the CDR3 is TGTGCCAGCAGCTTAGCTTGGGCGGGCTCCTACAATGAGCAGTTCTTC.

This clone was observed a single time. V and J are TRBV7-8 and TRBJ1-4; the D gene is possibly TRBD1 (6 bases). V lost 5 bases to trimming and J lost 0 bases, with 10 bases between them. The CDR3 extends over 15 amino acids. Germline V lookup: CDR1 SGHVS, CDR2 FQNEAQ. CDR3 protein: CASSPSGATNEKLFF. CDR3 bases: TGTGCCAGCAGCCCTTCAGGGGCAACTAATGAAAAACTGTTTTTT.

The chain couples TRBV7-2 to TRBJ2-2, with D hard to call. CDR3 length: 14 residues. Germline values: CDR1 SGHTA, CDR2 FQGNSA. V shed 8 bases and J shed 0 bases, with 10 bases lying between them. CDR3 nucleotide sequence: TGTGCCAGCCCCCCTCGGGCGAACACCGGGGAGCTGTTTTTT. Amino acid sequence: CASPPRANTGELFF.

The chain's CDR3 is CASSQDPINYGYTF. The CDR3 DNA reads as TGCGCCAGCAGCCAAGACCCTATTAACTATGGCTACACCTTC. J is TRBJ1-2 and V is TRBV4-1; D ambiguous. Per the germline V gene, CDR1 is MGHRA and CDR2 is YSYEKL. The CDR3 consists of 14 residues. Trimming stripped 0 bases from V and 1 base from J, with 6 bases between.

This sequence joins TRBV6-5 and TRBJ1-6, with D possibly TRBD1 on 5 matching bases. V was trimmed by 6 bases and J by 7 bases, leaving 7 bases between them. This CDR3 is built from 12 residues. The germline CDR1 and CDR2 sequences are MNHEY and SVGAGI. The CDR3 DNA is TGTGCCAGCAGAGACAGAAATTCACCCCTCCACTTT. It is translated as CASRDRNSPLHF.

This chain joins TRBV2 and TRBJ2-7; TRBD1 aligns across 7 bases. After removal of 4 bases from V and 2 bases from J, the junction contained 8 bases not matched to a gene. CDR1 and CDR2 from the germline V gene are SNHLY and FYNNEI. This CDR3 has 15 residues. The CDR3 region has the DNA TGTGCCAGCAGTGTGGGCAGGACAGGCCCCTACGAGCAGTACTTC. Translation: CASSVGRTGPYEQYF.